The entry below gives a single TCR beta chain sequence along with its context. This sample was taken from a study of CD8 T cells in ankylosing spondylitis. Per germline, CDR1 SNHLY and CDR2 FYNNEI. V lost 0 bases to trimming and J lost 4 bases, with 7 bases between them. This CDR3 is 14 amino acids long. TCRdb recomputed calls from the 5' RACE reads with MiXCR, one row per CDR3 protein. The top ten hold less than 0.75% of the sample, which has approximately 240,000 distinct CDR3 sequences, under 30% seen once. The sequence was collected from a male donor with ankylosing spondylitis or in good health (not recorded which). This chain connects TRBV2 to TRBJ2-1; the D gene is possibly TRBD1 (5 bases). Sample: blood, either unsorted or a sorted T cell fraction (not recorded which). The CDR3 loop is CASSEAGQYNEQFF. The CDR3 DNA reads as TGTGCCAGCAGTGAAGCAGGACAATACAATGAGCAGTTCTTC.